A selection of T cell receptor beta chains follows, all from one sample in a study of cytotoxic CD8 clonotypes in ibrutinib-treated CLL. Libraries were prepared by immunoSEQ multiplex PCR; TCRdb keeps only in-frame clonotypes and omits some of them. The table shows about 300,000 clones, with roughly three quarters occurring only once. Sequences were derived from PBMCs, sampled at disease progression, from a patient treated with ibrutinib. These receptors were obtained from a human donor with chronic lymphocytic leukemia. Both conserved end residues are trimmed from each CDR3. The order of the fields is V gene, J gene, CDR3 protein.

TRBV20-1	TRBJ1-2	SARREGYT
TRBV11-2	TRBJ1-1	ASSLVIGQETEAF
TRBV6-1	TRBJ2-4	ASSAKNIQY
TRBV7-8	TRBJ2-7	ASRAQGAWGEQY
TRBV4-1	TRBJ1-2	ASSQDRIRGTTWGGYT
TRBV2	TRBJ2-1	ASSEVGGGRQF
TRBV13	TRBJ2-1	ASSFYRDRGNEQF
TRBV4-2	TRBJ2-7	ASSQDAGSSYEQY
TRBV5-3	TRBJ2-7	ARSFMVWDSPYGQY
TRBV2	TRBJ1-5	ASRYSNQPQH
TRBV11-3	TRBJ2-1	ASSPGFDEQF
TRBV2	TRBJ1-2	ASSEADFTALYGYT
TRBV2	TRBJ2-2	ASRSVIRAANTGELF
TRBV5-1	TRBJ2-7	ASSSRDRAHEQY
TRBV10-1	TRBJ2-3	ASSPGTDTQY
TRBV11-2	TRBJ1-1	ASSPLLALLGTEAF
TRBV5-4	TRBJ2-7	ASSLYGRAYEQY
TRBV2	TRBJ2-6	ASGGGPPGANVLT
TRBV7-9	TRBJ1-2	ASSDPYGYT
TRBV5-1	TRBJ2-7	ASSLVSSYEQY
TRBV28	TRBJ2-3	ASSLWGSTDTQY